These T cell receptor beta chains were read from a single sample in a study of glioma-infiltrating T cells after dendritic cell vaccination. Data came from immunoSEQ multiplex PCR; TCRdb stores just in-frame clones and leaves some out. Of 90,000 to 140,000 clones in the sample, around 89% were seen once. Sequencing was performed on blood, taken after dendritic cell vaccination. These receptor sequences come from a human donor with glioblastoma. Both conserved end residues are part of each CDR3. Fields, in order: D gene, V gene, clone size, J gene, CDR3 protein, CDR3 DNA. D genes are given only for firm matches. Not every row has a clone size; where given, it reads once, few, many or a size class.

>.|TRBV13|.|TRBJ1-2
CASNQRTGGYGYTF
TGTGCCAGCAACCAAAGGACCGGGGGCTATGGCTACACCTTC
>TRBD2|TRBV10-3|once|TRBJ2-5
CATRTSGEETQYF
TGTGCCACCCGGACTAGCGGGGAAGAGACCCAGTACTTC
>.|TRBV7-2|.|TRBJ2-4
CASSLAGLVQYF
TGTGCCAGCAGCTTAGCGGGGCTAGTTCAGTACTTC
>.|TRBV18|.|TRBJ2-7
CASSPGSDTYEQYF
TGTGCCAGCTCACCAGGGTCCGACACATACGAGCAGTACTTC
>.|TRBV6-5|.|TRBJ2-7
CASSYSGSGDYEQYF
TGTGCCAGCAGTTACTCGGGGTCCGGGGATTACGAGCAGTACTTC
>TRBD1|TRBV6-5|.|TRBJ1-3
CASSRGQDGNTIYF
TGTGCCAGCAGTAGGGGACAGGACGGAAACACCATATATTTT
>TRBD2|TRBV4-1|.|TRBJ2-7
CASSQGLAGVEQYF
TGCGCCAGCAGCCAAGGACTAGCGGGAGTCGAGCAGTACTTC
>TRBD1|TRBV29-1|.|TRBJ2-7
CSPGQDLSYEQYF
TGCAGCCCTGGACAGGACCTCTCCTACGAGCAGTACTTC
>TRBD1|TRBV11-2|.|TRBJ2-1
CASSLVLPGQGNNEQFF
TGTGCCAGCAGCTTAGTATTACCGGGACAGGGTAATAATGAGCAGTTCTTC
>.|TRBV6-5|once|TRBJ1-1
CASSLRGSVTEAFF
TGTGCCAGCAGCCTCCGGGGGTCGGTCACTGAAGCTTTCTTT
>.|TRBV5-1|.|TRBJ2-5
CASSRQVVGEAQYF
TGCGCCAGCAGTAGGCAGGTGGTGGGGGAGGCCCAGTACTTC
>TRBD1|TRBV30|once|TRBJ1-1
CAWDRGENTEAFF
TGTGCCTGGGACAGGGGAGAGAACACTGAAGCTTTCTTT
>.|TRBV19|.|TRBJ2-7
CASSQGWAYEQYF
TGTGCCAGTTCCCAGGGGTGGGCCTACGAGCAGTACTTC
>TRBD2|TRBV30|.|TRBJ2-1
CAWSVASGYNEQFF
TGTGCCTGGAGTGTAGCTAGCGGATACAATGAGCAGTTCTTC
>.|TRBV27|.|TRBJ1-4
CASTFYGGANEKLFF
TGTGCCAGCACCTTTTACGGGGGGGCTAATGAAAAACTGTTTTTT
>.|TRBV30|.|TRBJ1-5
CAWGEGPNQPQHF
TGTGCCTGGGGTGAGGGGCCCAATCAGCCCCAGCATTTT
>.|TRBV29-1|.|TRBJ1-1
CSVGRATEAFF
TGCAGCGTTGGGAGAGCGACTGAAGCTTTCTTT
>.|TRBV6-1|.|TRBJ1-6
CASSDQQGINSPLHF
TGTGCCAGCAGTGATCAGCAGGGAATTAATTCCCCCCTCCACTTT
>TRBD2|TRBV4-2|.|TRBJ2-5
CASSQGSGRAFETQYF
TGTGCCAGCAGCCAGGGTAGCGGGAGGGCCTTTGAGACCCAGTACTTC
>TRBD1|TRBV30|.|TRBJ2-7
CAWSVPGTESYEQYF
TGTGCCTGGAGTGTACCCGGGACAGAGTCCTACGAGCAGTACTTC
>.|TRBV6-1|.|TRBJ1-2
CASSRGGVEDGYTF
TGTGCCAGCAGCCGAGGAGGGGTAGAGGATGGCTACACCTTC
>TRBD2|TRBV4-1|.|TRBJ2-5
CASSLLAGETQYF
TGCGCCAGCAGCCTACTAGCGGGGGAGACCCAGTACTTC
>.|TRBV9|.|TRBJ2-3
CASSVGSLSTDTQYF
TGTGCCAGCAGCGTGGGGAGTCTGAGCACAGATACGCAGTATTTT
>TRBD2|TRBV7-2|.|TRBJ2-2
CASSFTSGIGTGELFF
TGTGCCAGCAGCTTCACTAGCGGGATAGGGACCGGGGAGCTGTTTTTT
>TRBD1|TRBV11-2|.|TRBJ1-2
CASSPGTANYGYTF
TGTGCCAGCAGCCCAGGGACAGCCAACTATGGCTACACCTTC
>.|TRBV6-1|once|TRBJ2-7
CASSEGHLTFGEQYF
TGTGCCAGCAGTGAAGGACACCTTACCTTTGGCGAGCAGTACTTC
>TRBD2|TRBV5-4|.|TRBJ2-2
CASSIGLAGADTGELFF
TGTGCCAGCAGCATTGGACTAGCGGGAGCTGACACCGGGGAGCTGTTTTTT
>TRBD1|TRBV18|.|TRBJ2-3
CASSPTGPGGGTDTQYF
TGTGCCAGCTCACCGACCGGGCCAGGGGGCGGCACAGATACGCAGTATTTT
>TRBD2|TRBV30|.|TRBJ2-5
CAWSVIGQGLAGGETQYF
TGTGCCTGGAGTGTAATAGGCCAGGGACTAGCGGGAGGGGAGACCCAGTACTTC
>.|TRBV5-1|once|TRBJ1-5
CASSLSGSSNQPQHF
TGCGCCAGCAGCTTGTCCGGTTCTAGCAATCAGCCCCAGCATTTT
>TRBD1|TRBV2|.|TRBJ1-5
CASRRTGTPSEAQHF
TGTGCCAGCAGACGGACAGGGACCCCTTCGGAAGCCCAGCATTTT
>TRBD1|TRBV5-1|.|TRBJ1-4
CASSWTGGINEKLFF
TGCGCCAGCAGCTGGACAGGGGGAATTAATGAAAAACTGTTTTTT
>TRBD1|TRBV27|.|TRBJ2-7
CASSSGQGLTYEQYF
TGTGCCAGCAGTTCGGGACAGGGACTCACCTACGAGCAGTACTTC
>.|TRBV4-2|once|TRBJ2-1
CASSQDGRGGEQFF
TGTGCCAGCAGCCAAGATGGAAGAGGAGGTGAGCAGTTCTTC
>TRBD1|TRBV5-1|.|TRBJ1-2
CASSSGTEGYTF
TGCGCCAGCAGCTCCGGGACAGAAGGCTACACCTTC
>.|TRBV5-1|.|TRBJ1-6
CASSLAGSYNSPLHF
TGCGCCAGCAGCTTGGCGGGATCCTATAATTCACCCCTCCACTTT
>.|TRBV5-8|once|TRBJ1-4
CASSLREAPTNEKLFF
TGTGCCAGCAGCTTGAGGGAGGCCCCAACTAATGAAAAACTGTTTTTT
>.|TRBV6-5|.|TRBJ1-2
CASSYSGVSGGGGYTF
TGTGCCAGCAGTTACTCAGGAGTGTCGGGAGGAGGAGGCTACACCTTC
>TRBD1|TRBV2|.|TRBJ2-5
CASTQGARQETQYF
TGTGCCAGCACTCAGGGGGCGCGACAAGAGACCCAGTACTTC
>.|TRBV5-1|.|TRBJ2-7
CASSLQGTLAYEQYF
TGCGCCAGCAGCCTACAGGGTACGTTGGCCTACGAGCAGTACTTC
>.|TRBV1|.|TRBJ2-1
CTSSLEDLQRGYYNEQFF
TGCACCAGCAGCCTGGAGGATCTCCAGCGGGGGTATTACAATGAGCAGTTCTTC
>TRBD1|TRBV19|.|TRBJ2-1
CASRDREYNEQFF
TGTGCCAGCCGGGACAGGGAATACAATGAGCAGTTCTTC
>TRBD1|TRBV5-1|.|TRBJ1-6
CASSPKGQGGSPLHF
TGCGCCAGCAGCCCTAAGGGACAGGGGGGGTCACCCCTCCACTTT
>.|TRBV5-1|few|TRBJ1-1
CASSLETNTEAFF
TGCGCCAGCAGCTTGGAGACTAACACTGAAGCTTTCTTT
>.|TRBV10-3|once|TRBJ1-2
CAISEGAQGYTF
TGTGCCATCAGTGAGGGGGCGCAGGGCTACACCTTC
>TRBD1|TRBV2|.|TRBJ1-1
CASSEQTYAWREGAEAFF
TGTGCCAGCAGTGAACAGACCTACGCCTGGAGAGAGGGGGCGGAAGCTTTCTTT
>TRBD2|TRBV10-2|once|TRBJ2-3
CASSESRGADTDTQYF
TGCGCCAGCAGTGAGTCGCGGGGGGCGGACACAGATACGCAGTATTTT
>TRBD2|TRBV27|.|TRBJ2-1
CASSLTSGSFHEQFF
TGTGCCAGCAGTTTAACTAGCGGGAGTTTCCATGAGCAATTCTTC
>TRBD2|TRBV5-1|.|TRBJ2-7
CASSSGLAATSYEQYF
TGCGCCAGCAGCTCGGGACTAGCGGCCACTTCCTACGAGCAGTACTTC
>TRBD2|TRBV6-6|.|TRBJ2-1
CASSGGSNEQFF
TGTGCCAGCAGTGGCGGGAGCAATGAGCAGTTCTTC
>TRBD1|TRBV7-3|.|TRBJ2-5
CASSTTGGTETQYF
TGTGCCAGCAGCACTACAGGGGGCACAGAGACCCAGTACTTC
>TRBD2|TRBV30|few|TRBJ2-1
CAWSELAGGRSYNEQFF
TGTGCCTGGAGTGAACTAGCGGGGGGTCGCTCCTACAATGAGCAGTTCTTC
>.|TRBV28|.|TRBJ1-1
CASSAPRGGTEAFF
TGTGCCAGCAGTGCACCACGGGGGGGCACTGAAGCTTTCTTT
>TRBD2|TRBV10-3|once|TRBJ2-3
CAVGTSGGKDTQYF
TGTGCCGTCGGGACTAGCGGGGGGAAAGATACGCAGTATTTT
>TRBD1|TRBV4-1|.|TRBJ1-6
CASSQGAQGASYNSPLHF
TGCGCCAGCAGCCAAGGGGCACAGGGGGCATCCTATAATTCACCCCTCCACTTT
>.|TRBV5-6|.|TRBJ2-3
CASSPVRGTDTQYF
TGTGCCAGCAGCCCGGTTAGGGGGACAGATACGCAGTATTTT
>.|TRBV30|.|TRBJ2-7
CAWSPGQTFYEQYF
TGTGCCTGGAGCCCTGGGCAAACTTTCTACGAGCAGTACTTC
>.|TRBV30|.|TRBJ1-4
CAWSVGQSEKLFF
TGTGCCTGGAGTGTTGGACAGAGCGAAAAACTGTTTTTT
>TRBD2|TRBV4-1|.|TRBJ2-3
CASSQGWTSGGGDTQYF
TGCGCCAGCAGCCAAGGATGGACTAGCGGGGGAGGGGATACGCAGTATTTT